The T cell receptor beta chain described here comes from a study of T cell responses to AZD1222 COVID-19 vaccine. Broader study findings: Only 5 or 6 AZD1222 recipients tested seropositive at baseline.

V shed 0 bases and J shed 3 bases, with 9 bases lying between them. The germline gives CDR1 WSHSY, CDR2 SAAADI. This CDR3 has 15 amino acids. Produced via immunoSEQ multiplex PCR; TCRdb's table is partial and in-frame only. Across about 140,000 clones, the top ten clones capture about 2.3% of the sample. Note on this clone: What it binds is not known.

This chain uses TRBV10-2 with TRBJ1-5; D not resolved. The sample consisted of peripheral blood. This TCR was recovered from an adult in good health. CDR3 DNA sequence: TGCGCCAGCAGTGAGTCGTGGGCAGTCAATCAGCCCCAGCATTTT. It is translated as CASSESWAVNQPQHF.